A selection of T cell receptor beta chains follows, all from one sample in a study of control samples from healthy donors and cancer patients. TCRdb keeps only in-frame clones here, not all; method: immunoSEQ multiplex PCR. The table has approximately 82,000 clones, around 87% seen once. The material sequenced was blood. These receptors originate from a man in his forties or fifties in good health. The CDR3 runs from the conserved cysteine through the conserved F or W. D genes are given only for firm matches. Clone sizes are given selectively: once, few, many, or a class where the clone is expanded.

TRBD1 | TRBJ2-4 | TRBV7-8 | NA | TGTGCCAGCAGCTTAGTAGGGACAGGGGCCATTCAGTACTTC | CASSLVGTGAIQYF
NA | TRBJ1-6 | TRBV28 | NA | TGTGCCAGCAGTTTATTTCAGGATTCACCCCTCCACTTT | CASSLFQDSPLHF
TRBD1 | TRBJ1-5 | TRBV27 | NA | TGTGCCAGCACGCCGGGACAGGGTTACAATCAGCCCCAGCATTTT | CASTPGQGYNQPQHF
NA | TRBJ2-5 | TRBV5-6 | NA | TGTGCCAGCAGCTTGAGGGGATACCAAGAGACCCAGTACTTC | CASSLRGYQETQYF
NA | TRBJ1-2 | TRBV19 | few | TGTGCCAGTAGTATCGTACGGACCATTAACGAGGATGGCTACACCTTC | CASSIVRTINEDGYTF
NA | TRBJ1-2 | TRBV2 | NA | TGTGCCAGCAGTGAAGAACAGGGAGGCTATGGCTACACCTTC | CASSEEQGGYGYTF
TRBD1 | TRBJ2-5 | TRBV28 | NA | TGTGCCTCGGGGACAGGGGAACTCCAAGAGACCCAGTACTTC | CASGTGELQETQYF
NA | TRBJ2-5 | TRBV9 | NA | TGTGCCAGCGGGGTGGGAGCGGGACAGGAGACCCAGTACTTC | CASGVGAGQETQYF
NA | TRBJ1-2 | TRBV7-2 | NA | TGTGCCAGCAGCTTCGGCATTAACTATGGCTACACCTTC | CASSFGINYGYTF
NA | TRBJ1-1 | TRBV9 | NA | TGTGCCAGCAAAAACATGAACACTGAAGCTTTCTTT | CASKNMNTEAFF
TRBD1 | TRBJ1-1 | TRBV9 | NA | TGTGCCAGCAGCGCCCCGACAGGGAGCATGAACACTGAAGCTTTCTTT | CASSAPTGSMNTEAFF
NA | TRBJ2-3 | TRBV11-3 | NA | TGTGCCAGCAGCCCCAGAGATACGCAGTATTTT | CASSPRDTQYF
NA | TRBJ1-2 | TRBV24-1 | NA | TGTGCCACCAGTGATTTTGGGGACAATGGTGGCTACACCTTC | CATSDFGDNGGYTF
NA | TRBJ2-3 | TRBV27 | NA | TGTGCCAGCAGTTTACTCAGGGGGAGGGATACGCAGTATTTT | CASSLLRGRDTQYF
NA | TRBJ1-3 | TRBV10-3 | NA | TGTGCCACCTGGCAGGGACCTGGAAACACCATATATTTT | CATWQGPGNTIYF
NA | TRBJ1-5 | TRBV30 | NA | TGTGCCTGGAGTCCTGGGGCCTATCAGCCCCAGCATTTT | CAWSPGAYQPQHF
NA | TRBJ1-5 | TRBV12-1 | NA | TGTGCCAGCAGCTTTGGGCGACAGGGCCGAGGGCCCCAGCATTTT | CASSFGRQGRGPQHF
NA | TRBJ1-4 | TRBV5-6 | NA | TGTGCCAGCAGCTTGGCCGGGGAGACGAGTGAAAAACTGTTTTTT | CASSLAGETSEKLFF
TRBD2 | TRBJ2-1 | TRBV9 | NA | TGTGCCAGCAGCCCCGGGACTAGCGGGACTAGTAACAATGAGCAGTTCTTC | CASSPGTSGTSNNEQFF
NA | TRBJ2-3 | TRBV29-1 | NA | TGCAGCGTTGAACGCAGGTCAAGCACAGATACGCAGTATTTT | CSVERRSSTDTQYF
TRBD2 | TRBJ2-7 | TRBV11-2 | NA | TGTGCCAGCAGCCCACTGAGCGGGAGTCAAAGGAACGAGCAGTACTTC | CASSPLSGSQRNEQYF
TRBD1 | TRBJ1-6 | TRBV6-2/TRBV6-3 | NA | TGTGCCAGCAGTGACAGGGAGGTTTCACCCCTCCACTTT | CASSDREVSPLHF
TRBD1 | TRBJ1-2 | TRBV4-1 | NA | TGCGCCAGCAGCCAGGCCAAGGGGGCTGGCTACACCTTC | CASSQAKGAGYTF
NA | TRBJ1-2 | TRBV18 | once | TGTGCCAGCTCACCACGAGGGGTTAAAGTGGTTTATGGCTACACCTTC | CASSPRGVKVVYGYTF
NA | TRBJ1-1 | TRBV12-3/TRBV12-4 | NA | TGTGCCAGCAGTTTACAGGACACTGAAGCTTTCTTT | CASSLQDTEAFF
NA | TRBJ1-3 | TRBV19 | NA | TGTGCCAGTAGTAAAGGGGCAGTTCCCTCTGGAAACACCATATATTTT | CASSKGAVPSGNTIYF
NA | TRBJ1-3 | TRBV2 | NA | TGTGCCAGCAGTGTTGTGGCAGGAAACACCATATATTTT | CASSVVAGNTIYF
NA | TRBJ1-2 | TRBV19 | NA | TGTGCCAGTAGTCCGACGACGTACTATGGCTACACCTTC | CASSPTTYYGYTF
NA | TRBJ1-1 | TRBV10-2 | NA | TGCGCCAGCACCCCGGGCGGGAACACTGAAGCTTTCTTT | CASTPGGNTEAFF
TRBD2 | TRBJ2-3 | TRBV4-2 | NA | TGTGCCAGCAGCCCCTTCCTCGGACTAGCGGGAGGGAGCATGAGAGGAGATACGCAGTATTTT | CASSPFLGLAGGSMRGDTQYF
NA | TRBJ1-1 | TRBV29-1 | NA | TGCAGCGCCGAGGGAGGCCAGTATCCTGAAGCTTTCTTT | CSAEGGQYPEAFF
TRBD2 | TRBJ2-3 | TRBV10-3 | NA | TGTGCCATCAGTGGACTAGCGGGAGAATTTGCAGATACGCAGTATTTT | CAISGLAGEFADTQYF
NA | TRBJ1-6 | TRBV7-9 | NA | TGTGCCAGCAGCCCCAGGGATAGCGGTTCACCCCTCCACTTT | CASSPRDSGSPLHF
TRBD1 | TRBJ2-3 | TRBV24-1 | few | TGTGCCACCAGTGACCGACAGGGGGGCACAGATACGCAGTATTTT | CATSDRQGGTDTQYF
NA | TRBJ1-1 | TRBV9 | NA | TGTGCCAGCAGCGTAGGGGCGCTCGGATGGAACACTGAAGCTTTCTTT | CASSVGALGWNTEAFF
NA | TRBJ1-2 | TRBV5-1 | once | TGCGCCAGCAGCTTGGGGCCACAGGGAGACTATGGCTACACCTTC | CASSLGPQGDYGYTF
NA | TRBJ1-2 | TRBV30 | NA | TGTGCCTGGCGGGGGCAGGTCGAATCCTTC | CAWRGQVESF